This T cell receptor (beta chain) appears in the sequencing data of a study of T cell repertoires in cytomegalovirus infection. V was cut by 4 bases and J by 5 bases, with 23 bases left in between. Germline-derived CDR1 and CDR2 are SGHAT and FQNNGV. CDR3 size: 17 residues. One entry per CDR3 protein, called by TCRdb with MiXCR from the reads. The sample comprises under 600,000 distinct CDR3 sequences, about 15% of which are singletons, and roughly a quarter rests with the top ten. In its sample, this clonotype was seen many times. This chain links TRBV11-2 with TRBJ1-1; no clear D gene. Specimen: CD8+ T cells from PBMCs. The sequence derives from a human donor in good health (CMV status not recorded). Some clones in this sample may be carry-over from other donors' samples. The CDR3 is CASSYSRPGPWGTEAFF. The CDR3, as DNA: TGTGCCAGCAGCTATAGTCGGCCCGGGCCATGGGGAACTGAAGCTTTCTTT. Complete variable domain (other parts from reference TRBV11-2 and TRBJ1-1): EAGVAQSPRYKIIEKRQSVAFWCNPISGHATLYWYQQILGQGPKLLIQFQNNGVVDDSQLPKDRFSAERLKGVDSTLKIQPAKLEDSAVYLCASSYSRPGPWGTEAFFGQGTRLTVV.